These T cell receptor beta chains were read from a single sample in a study of cytomegalovirus exposure and HLA in healthy donors. Some clones are missing from TCRdb's copy, which holds only in-frame ones; the method was immunoSEQ multiplex PCR. The sample includes roughly 140,000 clones, roughly three quarters of them seen just once. The specimen sequenced was PBMCs. These receptors came from a woman in her thirties in good health and CMV-seronegative. Both conserved end residues are part of each CDR3. D genes are given only for firm matches. A row's size may be missing; if present it is once, few, many or a size class.

>NA|TRBJ1-1|NA|TRBV19
TGTGCCAGTAGTCCTATGCCCGGGAACACTGAAGCTTTCTTT
CASSPMPGNTEAFF
>NA|TRBJ2-4|TRBD2|TRBV9
TGTGCCAGCAGCGTAGGGGGACTAGAACCCATCGGTGACATTCAGTACTTC
CASSVGGLEPIGDIQYF
>NA|TRBJ1-5|NA|TRBV5-4
TGTGCCAGCAGCTTGGGCGGGGCAGTGAGCCAGCCCCAGCATTTT
CASSLGGAVSQPQHF
>NA|TRBJ1-3|NA|TRBV18
TGTGCCAGCTCACCAGCCCAAACTCACTCTGGAAACACCATATATTTT
CASSPAQTHSGNTIYF
>NA|TRBJ2-3|NA|TRBV5-1
TGCGCCAGCAGCTTGGTTCCGGGCACAGATACGCAGTATTTT
CASSLVPGTDTQYF
>NA|TRBJ2-7|TRBD2|TRBV6-6
TGTGCCAGCAGCCGGACTAGCGGGATTTACGAGCAGCACTTC
CASSRTSGIYEQHF
>NA|TRBJ2-1|TRBD2|TRBV7-3
TGTGCCAGCAGCTCCACCGGGACTACGTTTGGGGAGCAGTTCTTC
CASSSTGTTFGEQFF
>NA|TRBJ1-1|NA|TRBV7-9
TGTGCCAGCAGCTTAGAGGTGGACAGCGTCATGAACACTGAAGCTTTCTTT
CASSLEVDSVMNTEAFF
>once|TRBJ2-3|TRBD2|TRBV5-6
TGTGCCAGCAGCTTGGGGGCTAGCGGCTACACAGATACGCAGTATTTT
CASSLGASGYTDTQYF
>NA|TRBJ2-7|NA|TRBV30
TGTGCCTGGAGCAAAGGCGGGACTTCCTACGAGCAGTACTTC
CAWSKGGTSYEQYF
>NA|TRBJ1-4|NA|TRBV7-2
TGTGCCAGCAGCCCAGGGTCGGAAAAACTGTTTTTT
CASSPGSEKLFF
>NA|TRBJ2-1|TRBD1|TRBV5-1
TGCGCCAGCAGCCCCCCAGGGGGCGGCAACAATGAGCAGTTCTTC
CASSPPGGGNNEQFF
>NA|TRBJ2-2|TRBD1|TRBV5-1
TGCGCCAGCAGCTTGGCCGGTCAGGGGGCAGACACCGGGGAGCTGTTTTTT
CASSLAGQGADTGELFF
>NA|TRBJ2-1|NA|TRBV5-4
TGTGCCAGCAGCTTGGCCAGCAGGGGTCCCTACAATGAGCAGTTCTTC
CASSLASRGPYNEQFF
>NA|TRBJ1-2|TRBD1|TRBV7-9
TGTGCCAGCAGCTCTACATTAGACAGGGGGTTTGGCTACACCTTC
CASSSTLDRGFGYTF
>NA|TRBJ2-1|NA|TRBV18
TGTGCCAGCTCGTCGGGGGATGAGCAGTTCTTC
CASSSGDEQFF
>NA|TRBJ2-1|TRBD1|TRBV25-1
TGTGCCAGCAGTCACCCCGTCCCGGGACAGGGGGCGCACAATGAGCAGTTCTTC
CASSHPVPGQGAHNEQFF
>NA|TRBJ2-7|TRBD2|TRBV5-1
TGCGCCAGCAGCTTGGACGGGACTAGCAAGCAGTACTTC
CASSLDGTSKQYF
>NA|TRBJ1-5|TRBD1|TRBV6-4
TGTGCCAGCAGCCCTGGACAGGGGGATCAGCCCCAGCATTTT
CASSPGQGDQPQHF
>NA|TRBJ1-1|TRBD1|TRBV7-8
TGTGCCAGCAGCTCGTTTCGGACAGGGCCAGCTTTCTTT
CASSSFRTGPAFF
>NA|TRBJ2-2|TRBD2|TRBV30
TGTGCCTTACGGGGACTAGCGGGAGTTTTGGGCACCGGGGAGCTGTTTTTT
CALRGLAGVLGTGELFF
>NA|TRBJ1-5|TRBD1|TRBV9
TGTGCCAGCAGCACAGGGACAGGGGAAGGTCAGCCCCAGCATTTT
CASSTGTGEGQPQHF
>NA|TRBJ2-3|NA|TRBV15
TGTGCCACCAGCATGCGAGCAAAGATCGGAGATACGCAGTATTTT
CATSMRAKIGDTQYF
>NA|TRBJ2-1|NA|TRBV9
TGTGCCAGCAGCGTAGAGCAGGGCTCCTACAATGAGCAGTTCTTC
CASSVEQGSYNEQFF
>NA|TRBJ2-5|TRBD1|TRBV4-2
TGTGCCAGCAGCCCCCAGAGGACAGGAACCCAGTACTTC
CASSPQRTGTQYF
>NA|TRBJ2-3|TRBD2|TRBV9
TGTGCCAGCAGCGTAGAATGGCGGGGGGGTTCGGATACGCAGTATTTT
CASSVEWRGGSDTQYF
>NA|TRBJ2-2|NA|TRBV2
TGTGCCAGCCATGGGATAGGAGGGACCGGGGAGCTGTTTTTT
CASHGIGGTGELFF
>NA|TRBJ2-1|NA|TRBV18
TGTGCCAGCTCACCACCAATAGCTGTAAGCTCCTACAATGAGCAGTTCTTC
CASSPPIAVSSYNEQFF
>few|TRBJ2-5|NA|TRBV13
TGTGCCAGCTACTCTTCGGGAGTACAAGAGACCCAGTACTTC
CASYSSGVQETQYF
>NA|TRBJ1-1|TRBD1|TRBV5-1
TGCGCCAGCAGCACGGGGACCGGGACAGGGCTGCCAGCTTTCTTT
CASSTGTGTGLPAFF
>NA|TRBJ2-3|NA|TRBV18
TGTGCCAGCTCCTTGGACTCAACAGATACGCAGTATTTT
CASSLDSTDTQYF
>NA|TRBJ2-6|NA|TRBV28
TGTGCCAGCTCCTGGACTATAACCTCTGGGGCCAACGTCCTGACTTTC
CASSWTITSGANVLTF
>NA|TRBJ2-3|NA|TRBV7-9
TGTGCCAGCAGCTCCCTCGGGGTAGCGGATAGCACAGATACGCAGTATTTT
CASSSLGVADSTDTQYF
>NA|TRBJ2-3|TRBD2|TRBV5-1
TGCGCCAGCAGCTTGGCCAAGGGACTAGCGGGAGGTGGCGATACGCAGTATTTT
CASSLAKGLAGGGDTQYF
>NA|TRBJ1-1|NA|TRBV28
TGTGCCAGCAACTATCGAGGTTCGGGGAACACTGAAGCTTTCTTT
CASNYRGSGNTEAFF
>NA|TRBJ1-5|TRBD1|TRBV27
TGTGCCAGCAGTGAGGGACAGGGTTCTTATCAGCCCCAGCATTTT
CASSEGQGSYQPQHF
>NA|TRBJ2-7|TRBD2|TRBV27
TGTGCCAGCAGTTTTCATCCCCCGCTAGCGGGAGGAAACTACGAGCAGTACTTC
CASSFHPPLAGGNYEQYF
>NA|TRBJ2-2|TRBD1|TRBV19
TGTGCCAGTAGTATAGGGATACAGGGGGCGTTTGACGCGAACACCGGGGAGCTGTTTTTT
CASSIGIQGAFDANTGELFF
>NA|TRBJ2-1|TRBD2|TRBV11-2
TGTGCCAGCAGCTTAGAAGGACTAGCGGGGAATGAGCAGTTCTTC
CASSLEGLAGNEQFF
>NA|TRBJ2-3|NA|TRBV6-1
TGTGCCAGCACCGTGATAGCGGACACAGATACGCAGTATTTT
CASTVIADTDTQYF
>NA|TRBJ2-5|TRBD1|TRBV19
TGTGCCAGTAAGGGGACAGGGCCCCTCCTGGAGACCCAGTACTTC
CASKGTGPLLETQYF